These T cell receptor beta chains were read from a single sample in a study of CD8 T cells in Susac syndrome. TCRdb redid the calling of the immunoSEQ multiplex PCR reads with MiXCR, one entry per CDR3 protein. Here the sample spans around 280,000 distinct CDR3 sequences, approximately 85% being singletons. Material: CD8+ T cells from PBMCs. The receptor source for this set is a human donor with multiple sclerosis. The CDR3 runs from the conserved cysteine through the conserved F or W. The D gene is left open where the match is weak. Only some rows state a clone size, as once, few, many or a class for expanded clones.

D	V	size	J	DNA	CDR3
.	TRBV6-5	.	TRBJ1-2	TGTGCCAGCAGTTACTCAATCGGGGGACTCAACTATGGCTACACCTTC	CASSYSIGGLNYGYTF
TRBD2	TRBV20-1	few	TRBJ2-7	TGCAGTGCCCACACTAGCGGGACCCCCTGCGAGCAGTACTTC	CSAHTSGTPCEQYF
TRBD2	TRBV5-4	.	TRBJ2-1	TGTGCCAGCAGTCTCCCTCCTGGACTAGTCAATGAGCAGTTCTTC	CASSLPPGLVNEQFF
TRBD1	TRBV6-1	.	TRBJ2-1	TGTGCCAGCAGTGAAAGGGGGCTAGACAATGAGCAGTTCTTC	CASSERGLDNEQFF
.	TRBV5-6	.	TRBJ1-4	TGTGCCAGCAGCTTGTCTTATACGGGGGAATGGAATGAAAAACTGTTTTTT	CASSLSYTGEWNEKLFF
TRBD2	TRBV30	.	TRBJ2-5	TGTGCCTGGACAACTAGCGGGAGACGAGAGACCCAGTACTTC	CAWTTSGRRETQYF
TRBD1	TRBV6-1	.	TRBJ2-5	TGTGCCGCCAAACAGGGGGCTTACCAAGAGACCCAGTACTTC	CAAKQGAYQETQYF
.	TRBV7-2	.	TRBJ2-2	TGTGCCAGCAGCTATAGGGTGGCCGGGGAGCTGTTTTTT	CASSYRVAGELFF
TRBD1	TRBV3-1	.	TRBJ2-1	TGTGCCAGCAGCCCCGGGACAGGGGCCAGCAATGAGCAGTTCTTC	CASSPGTGASNEQFF
.	TRBV6-5	.	TRBJ2-1	TGTGCCAGCAGTTACCGGACGGGATCCTACAATGAGCAGTTCTTC	CASSYRTGSYNEQFF
.	TRBV30	.	TRBJ2-2	TGTGCCTGGGAAGGGGTTGGCGGCTACACCGGGGAGCTGTTTTTT	CAWEGVGGYTGELFF
TRBD1	TRBV2	.	TRBJ1-1	TGTGCCAGCAGCGAGGGACAGGGGGACACTGAAGCTTTCTTT	CASSEGQGDTEAFF